A selection of T cell receptor gamma chains follows, all from one sample in a study of Vδ1+ human thymocytes. TCRdb reanalyzed the multiplex PCR reads using CATT. The sample records approximately 40,000 gamma-chain clones, 20% being singletons. The sequencing input was Vdelta1+ gamma-delta thymocytes from the thymus. The receptors derive from a girl less than two years old who had congenital heart surgery. CDR3s include the opening cysteine and the closing phenylalanine or tryptophan.

cdr3_length v_call cdr3_aa
14 TRGV4 CATWDGLAYYKKLF
14 TRGV3 CATWDGHLVHKKLF
13 TRGV8 CATWGRNYYKKLF
14 TRGV9 CALWEDTNYYKKLF
13 TRGV5 CATWEHFYYKKLF
13 TRGV2 CATWDGLEYKKLF
17 TRGV3 CATWASTARSNYYKKLF
14 TRGV2 CATWDGWNYYKKLF
12 TRGV2 CATWDGFYKKLF
16 TRGV9 CALWEVPIGEGYKKLF
15 TRGV8 CATWDRTSSDWIKTF
12 TRGV2 CATWDGRGEKLF
13 TRGV2 CATWENPPYKKLF
12 TRGV4 CATWDAGYKKLF
14 TRGV9 CALWEAPTYYKKLF
15 TRGV3 CATWDRPVGHDKKLF
15 TRGV2 CATWDRRGYYYKKLF
13 TRGV8 CATWEINYYKKLF
13 TRGV2 CATWDGGYYKKLF
11 TRGV4 CATWDENKKLF
12 TRGV2 CATWDGWTQKLF
10 TRGV2 CATWYREKLF
10 TRGV9 CAQRPYKKLF
14 TRGV9 CALWEFSSDWIKTF
13 TRGV9 CALWEARYYKKLF
14 TRGV2 CATWVSTRDYKKLF
14 TRGV3 CATWDRGRRYKKLF
12 TRGV3 CATWGSYYKKLF
16 TRGV2 CATWDGRKGSGWIKTF